This T cell receptor (beta chain) was observed in a study of OX40 agonist ivuxolimab in advanced cancers. Overall study: Subjects had a mean age of about 65 years, with a range of 23 to 79; around 84% were male. Previous treatment with anti-PD-1, anti-PD-L1 or anti-CTLA-4 therapy was allowed; 30% to 50% had received some.

The data were produced by immunoSEQ multiplex PCR, yet TCRdb's version contains in-frame clones alone and is incomplete. The table has tens of thousands of clones, about 88% seen once. Study-wide points: Averaged across samples, CD8+ T cells carried more expanded clones than CD4+ did. CD4+ and CD8+ blood T cells expanded clonally by week 6 at 0.1 to 3.0 mg/kg.

This CDR3 has 13 amino acids. Per germline, CDR1 SGHAT and CDR2 FQNNGV. The V and J ends lost 3 bases and 2 bases respectively, with 8 bases between them. This clone has only a few counts. Its specificity is not known. The sequencing used CD4+ or CD8+ T cells sorted from blood, collected in a trial of the OX40 agonist ivuxolimab. The sequence came from an adult with an advanced solid tumor such as melanoma, head and neck, liver or kidney cancer. V usage is TRBV11-2 and J usage is TRBJ2-7; no clear D. CDR3 bases: TGTGCCAGCAGCTTGGGGTCAGCCTACGAGCAGTACTTC. It translates to CASSLGSAYEQYF.